The next 6 T cell receptor beta chains were all read from a single sample in a study of blood T cell repertoires in COVID-19. The method was immunoSEQ multiplex PCR; TCRdb's version includes in-frame clones alone and lacks a portion of them. The sample holds tens of thousands of clones, 88% seen once. The sequenced material came from peripheral blood. The receptors derive from a man aged 55 to 70 with COVID-19, enrolled during active disease.

The chain carries TRBV4-1 and TRBJ2-2, with TRBD2 matching 10 bases. The V segment lost 4 bases and the J segment 1 base; nucleotides outside the gene matches: 6. The CDR3 length is 17 residues. The germline V gene has CDR1 MGHRA and CDR2 YSYEKL. CDR3 coding DNA: TGCGCCAGCAGCCTCTCCCGGACTAGCGGGAACACCGGGGAGCTGTTTTTT. It encodes CASSLSRTSGNTGELFF.

The chain links TRBV9 to TRBJ2-3, with 7 bases aligning to TRBD2. This CDR3 has 15 amino acids. The germline gives CDR1 SGDLS, CDR2 YYNGEE. V lost 2 bases to trimming and J lost 1 base; unmatched junction nucleotides: 4. The CDR3 reads CASSVRDYRTDTQYF. The CDR3 DNA is TGTGCCAGCAGCGTCAGGGACTACCGCACAGATACGCAGTATTTT.

The V gene is TRBV28, the J gene TRBJ1-2; D gene uncertain. Germline lookup yields CDR1 MDHEN and CDR2 SYDVKM. The V end was cut by 3 bases, the J end by 8 bases, with 13 bases between. The CDR3 extends over 13 amino acids. This chain's CDR3 is CASSLPLEGGYTF. CDR3 DNA: TGTGCCAGCAGTTTGCCGTTGGAGGGCGGCTACACCTTC.

The J gene is TRBJ2-6, the V gene TRBV28, with 9 bases that match TRBD1. Germline CDR1 and CDR2: MDHEN and SYDVKM. The ends lost 7 bases at V and 0 bases at J; junction bases unmatched: 13. The CDR3 has 19 amino acids. CDR3 in DNA: TGTGCCAGCACCACGGAGGGGGGGACAGGGCCCTCTGGGGCCAACGTCCTGACTTTC. Translating gives CASTTEGGTGPSGANVLTF. The variable domain in full, with the rest retrieved from reference TRBV28 and TRBJ2-6, is DVKVTQSSRYLVKRTGEKVFLECVQDMDHENMFWYRQDPGLGLRLIYFSYDVKMKEKGDIPEGYSVSREKKERFSLILESASTNQTSMYLCASTTEGGTGPSGANVLTFGAGSRLTVL.

The chain carries TRBV30 and TRBJ1-4; D uncertain. This CDR3 contains 12 residues. Trimming removed 1 base at V and 11 bases at J, with 11 bases between. Looked up from germline, CDR1 is GTSNPN and CDR2 is SVGIG (reference sequence). CDR3 sequence reads: CAWSGAGPKLFF. In DNA, the CDR3 is TGTGCCTGGAGTGGAGCTGGGCCGAAACTGTTTTTT.

This clone was detected only once. This chain uses TRBV19 with TRBJ2-2, with TRBD2 as a possible D gene (6 bases). The germline V gene encodes CDR1 LNHDA and CDR2 SQIVND (reference sequence). V was trimmed by 7 bases and J by 6 bases, leaving 12 bases between them. This CDR3 has 13 amino acids. The CDR3 is CASTPSAPGELFF. The DNA for the CDR3 is TGTGCCAGTACGCCTAGCGCCCCCGGGGAGCTGTTTTTT.